This TCR beta chain was recorded in a study of shared clonotypes between healthy human individuals. Study-wide context: CD8 memory received one plate per donor, CD8 naive two, CD4 memory three and CD4 naive three. Overall study results and limits: In general, naive subsets displayed greater estimated richness than memory subsets did.

Terminally differentiated effector memory CD45RA+ cells were left out of the naive CD8 fraction, which was CD45RO-negative and positively selected for CCR7. The V gene lost 2 bases and the J gene lost 2 bases, with 3 bases spanning the gap. Germline CDR1 reads SGHDT; CDR2 reads YYEEEE. This CDR3 comprises 12 residues. Produced via immunoSEQ multiplex PCR; TCRdb's table is partial and in-frame only. The sample records over 2 million clones, about 95% being singletons. For this clone: What it binds is not known.

The chain couples TRBV5-6 to TRBJ2-3; D not resolved. The sample comprised naive CD8+ T cells sorted from blood. The origin of this receptor is a man between 18 and 29 years old in good health. DNA of the CDR3: TGTGCCAGCAGCTTCGTCACAGATACGCAGTATTTT. It is translated as CASSFVTDTQYF.